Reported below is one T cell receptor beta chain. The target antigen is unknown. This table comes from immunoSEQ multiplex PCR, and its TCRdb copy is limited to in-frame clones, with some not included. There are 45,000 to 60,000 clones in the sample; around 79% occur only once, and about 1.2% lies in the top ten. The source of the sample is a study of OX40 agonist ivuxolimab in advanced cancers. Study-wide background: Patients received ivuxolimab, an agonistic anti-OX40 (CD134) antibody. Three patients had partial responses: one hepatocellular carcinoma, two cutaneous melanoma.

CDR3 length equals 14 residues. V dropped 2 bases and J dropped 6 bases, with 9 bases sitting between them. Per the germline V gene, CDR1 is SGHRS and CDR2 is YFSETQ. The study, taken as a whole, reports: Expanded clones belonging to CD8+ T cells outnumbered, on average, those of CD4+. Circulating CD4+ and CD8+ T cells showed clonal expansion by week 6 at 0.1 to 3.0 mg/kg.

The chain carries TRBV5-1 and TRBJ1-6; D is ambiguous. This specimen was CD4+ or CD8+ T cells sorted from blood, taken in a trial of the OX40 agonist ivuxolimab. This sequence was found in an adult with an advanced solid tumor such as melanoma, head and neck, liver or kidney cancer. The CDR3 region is CASSLPGGNSPLHF. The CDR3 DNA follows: TGCGCCAGCAGCTTACCCGGCGGTAATTCACCCCTCCACTTT. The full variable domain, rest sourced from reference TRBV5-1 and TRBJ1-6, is KAGVTQTPRYLIKTRGQQVTLSCSPISGHRSVSWYQQTPGQGLQFLFEYFSETQRNKGNFPGRFSGRQFSNSRSEMNVSTLELGDSALYLCASSLPGGNSPLHFGNGTRLTVT.